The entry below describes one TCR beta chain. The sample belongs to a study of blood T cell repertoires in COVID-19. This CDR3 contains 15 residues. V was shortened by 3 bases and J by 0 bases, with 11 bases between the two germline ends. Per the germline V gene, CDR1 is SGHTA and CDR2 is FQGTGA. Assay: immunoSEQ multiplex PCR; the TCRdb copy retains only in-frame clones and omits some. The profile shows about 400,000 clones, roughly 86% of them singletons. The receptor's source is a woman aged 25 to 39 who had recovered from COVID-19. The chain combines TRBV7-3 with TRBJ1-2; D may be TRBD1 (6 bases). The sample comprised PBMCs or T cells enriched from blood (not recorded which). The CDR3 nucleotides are TGTGCCAGCAGCTTGAGCCGGGACACTAACTATGGCTACACCTTC. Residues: CASSLSRDTNYGYTF.